The 5 T cell receptor beta chains below all came from one sample that was sequenced in a study of control samples from healthy donors and cancer patients. Assay: immunoSEQ multiplex PCR; the TCRdb copy retains only in-frame clones and omits some. The repertoire holds 150,000 or so clones, with under 95% as singletons. The specimen was blood. These receptors all come from a man aged 18 to 29 in good health.

The rearrangement links TRBV5-1 to TRBJ2-7, with 10 bases matching TRBD2. Germline V gives CDR1 SGHRS, CDR2 YFSETQ. The CDR3 spans 15 residues. The trim removed 2 bases at V and 3 bases at J, leaving 5 bases unmatched. The DNA of the CDR3 is TGCGCCAGCAGCTTTTTTAGCGGGAGGCTCTACGAGCAGTACTTC. Translation: CASSFFSGRLYEQYF. The full variable domain, completed using reference TRBV5-1 and TRBJ2-7, is KAGVTQTPRYLIKTRGQQVTLSCSPISGHRSVSWYQQTPGQGLQFLFEYFSETQRNKGNFPGRFSGRQFSNSRSEMNVSTLELGDSALYLCASSFFSGRLYEQYFGPGTRLTVT.

Here the CDR3 DNA reads TGTGCCAGCAGTAATTTAGCCGAGCAGTACTTC. This encodes CASSNLAEQYF. This sequence joins TRBV2 and TRBJ2-7; D ambiguous. Germline values: CDR1 SNHLY, CDR2 FYNNEI. The CDR3 loop spans 11 amino acids. V was cut by 5 bases and J by 6 bases, with 8 bases left in between.

This chain links TRBV5-1 with TRBJ1-4; D remains unclear. With 2 bases removed from V and 0 bases from J, the gap between germline ends came to 5 bases. CDR1 and CDR2 (germline): SGHRS, YFSETQ. This CDR3 contains 14 residues. The CDR3 DNA reads as TGCGCCAGCAGCTTACAGTCAACTAATGAAAAACTGTTTTTT. It codes for CASSLQSTNEKLFF. The complete variable domain, with remaining parts taken from reference TRBV5-1 and TRBJ1-4, reads KAGVTQTPRYLIKTRGQQVTLSCSPISGHRSVSWYQQTPGQGLQFLFEYFSETQRNKGNFPGRFSGRQFSNSRSEMNVSTLELGDSALYLCASSLQSTNEKLFFGSGTQLSVL.

V and J are TRBV9 and TRBJ1-5; possibly TRBD1 for D (6 bases). Germline V CDR1 and CDR2: SGDLS, YYNGEE. The CDR3 is made up of 14 amino acids. Trimming cost V 0 bases and J 7 bases, with 11 bases left between them. Written as DNA, the CDR3 is TGTGCCAGCAGCGTAGACGGGGGCGGGCAGCCCCAGCATTTT. It encodes CASSVDGGGQPQHF. Supplemented by reference TRBV9 and TRBJ1-5, the full variable domain reads DSGVTQTPKHLITATGQRVTLRCSPRSGDLSVYWYQQSLDQGLQFLIQYYNGEERAKGNILERFSAQQFPDLHSELNLSSLELGDSALYFCASSVDGGGQPQHFGDGTRLSIL.

This clone was seen just once. J is TRBJ1-5 and V is TRBV2, with D uncertain. V lost 9 bases and J 1 base, leaving 13 bases between the germline ends. This CDR3 is built from 14 residues. From germline, CDR1 is SNHLY and CDR2 FYNNEI. CDR3 in amino acids: CASRTDRSNQPQHF. In DNA, the CDR3 is TGTGCCAGTCGGACTGATCGAAGCAATCAGCCCCAGCATTTT.